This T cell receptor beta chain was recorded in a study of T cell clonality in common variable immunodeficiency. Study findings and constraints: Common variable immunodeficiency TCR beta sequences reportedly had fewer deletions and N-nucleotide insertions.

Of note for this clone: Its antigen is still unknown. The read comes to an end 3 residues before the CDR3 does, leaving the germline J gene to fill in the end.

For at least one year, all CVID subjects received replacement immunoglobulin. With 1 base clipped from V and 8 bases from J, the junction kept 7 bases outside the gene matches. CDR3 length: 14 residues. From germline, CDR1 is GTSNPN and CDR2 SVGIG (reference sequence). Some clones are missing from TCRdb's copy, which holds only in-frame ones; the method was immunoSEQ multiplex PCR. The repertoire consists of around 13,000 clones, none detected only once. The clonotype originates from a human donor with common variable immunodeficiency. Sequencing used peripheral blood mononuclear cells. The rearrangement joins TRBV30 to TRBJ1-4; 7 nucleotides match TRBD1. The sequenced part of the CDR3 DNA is TGTGCCTGGAGTGCAGGGGGGAAAAGAGAAAAA. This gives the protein CAWSAGGKREK. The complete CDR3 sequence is CAWSAGGKREKLFF.